Presented here are 10 T cell receptor beta chains from one specimen sequenced in a study of blood T cell repertoires in COVID-19. Sequencing was performed with immunoSEQ multiplex PCR; in TCRdb, only in-frame clones are kept and a portion is missing. The sample holds about 24,000 clones; roughly 89% are singletons and the top ten take approximately 19%. The sample comprised peripheral blood. The receptor source for this set is a human donor in a cohort sampled during active COVID-19.

V and J are TRBV3-1 (or the pseudogene TRBV3-2) and TRBJ2-3; D call uncertain. Germline values: CDR1 LGHDT, CDR2 YNNKEL (reference sequence). The CDR3 sequence is 12 residues long. Trimming took off 4 bases at V and 3 bases at J, with 5 bases between the two ends. The CDR3 DNA reads as TGTGCCAGCAGCCCCCGTACAGATACGCAGTATTTT. Translating gives CASSPRTDTQYF.

The J gene is TRBJ1-1, the V gene TRBV6-6; D might be TRBD1 (5 bases). The V end lost 6 bases, the J end lost 4 bases, and 15 bases lay between the germline ends. The germline V gene has CDR1 MNHNY and CDR2 SVGAGI (reference sequence). The CDR3 contains 14 residues. As DNA, the CDR3 is TGTGCCAGCAGCATTGGATCTGGGGCCACTGAAGCTTTCTTT. This gives the protein CASSIGSGATEAFF.

The V and J genes are TRBV11-2 and TRBJ2-6, with 9 nucleotides matching TRBD1. CDR3 length: 18 residues. Germline values: CDR1 SGHAT, CDR2 FQNNGV. The V and J ends lost 4 bases and 0 bases, in that order; junction bases with no gene match: 7. The CDR3 here is CASSSGDRAYSGANVLTF. Here the CDR3 DNA reads TGTGCCAGCAGCTCGGGGGACAGGGCGTACTCTGGGGCCAACGTCCTGACTTTC.

The rearrangement joins TRBV19 to TRBJ1-2; D possibly corresponds to TRBD1 (6 bases). The CDR3 runs 16 residues. From germline, CDR1 is LNHDA and CDR2 SQIVND (reference sequence). The ends were cut back, 0 bases at V and 4 bases at J, with 15 bases in the middle. CDR3 region: CASSIDIFDRRYGYTF. In nucleotides, the CDR3 is TGTGCCAGTAGTATAGATATCTTTGACAGGCGCTATGGCTACACCTTC. Looking up the rest from reference TRBV19 and TRBJ1-2 gives the full variable domain: DGGITQSPKYLFRKEGQNVTLSCEQNLNHDAMYWYRQDPGQGLRLIYYSQIVNDFQKGDIAEGYSVSREKKESFPLTVTSAQKNPTAFYLCASSIDIFDRRYGYTFGSGTRLTVV.

This clone was found once. The V gene is TRBV5-4, the J gene TRBJ1-2; TRBD1 aligns across 8 bases. This CDR3 has 15 amino acids. CDR1 is SGHNT and CDR2 is YYREEE in the germline V gene (reference sequence). With V trimmed by 4 bases and J by 4 bases, 9 bases remained unmatched. As DNA, the CDR3 is TGTGCCAGCAGCCCCCGGACAGGGAGCGGCTATGGCTACACCTTC. This translates into CASSPRTGSGYGYTF.

The CDR3 is CASSLASGGAGTEAFF. The DNA for the CDR3 is TGCGCCAGCAGCTTGGCGTCAGGGGGCGCAGGGACTGAAGCTTTCTTT. The chain uses TRBV5-1 and TRBJ1-1; 8 bases are shared with TRBD1. The CDR3 is made up of 16 amino acids. V shed 0 bases and J 5 bases; nucleotides not matched to a gene: 9. CDR1 SGHRS and CDR2 YFSETQ come from the germline V gene.

This clone was counted between two and nine times. CDR3 bases: TGTGCCAGCAGCCTAGGGACTAGCGGGGGGGACGAGCAGTACTTC. It specifies CASSLGTSGGDEQYF. The chain employs TRBV7-9 and TRBJ2-7; the match to TRBD2 covers 16 bases. J was trimmed by 5 bases and V by 5 bases; bases with no gene match: 3. CDR1 is SEHNR and CDR2 is FQNEAQ in the germline V gene (reference sequence). The CDR3 totals 15 residues.

This sequence joins TRBV5-1 and TRBJ2-7; possibly TRBD1 for D (7 bases). The CDR3 has 14 residues. V was trimmed by 4 bases and J by 2 bases, leaving 13 bases between them. Germline V CDR1 and CDR2: SGHRS, YFSETQ. CDR3: CASSPQGGTYEQYF. The CDR3, as DNA: TGCGCCAGCAGCCCTCAGGGGGGTACCTACGAGCAGTACTTC. The whole variable domain, filled in from reference TRBV5-1 and TRBJ2-7, reads KAGVTQTPRYLIKTRGQQVTLSCSPISGHRSVSWYQQTPGQGLQFLFEYFSETQRNKGNFPGRFSGRQFSNSRSEMNVSTLELGDSALYLCASSPQGGTYEQYFGPGTRLTVT.

The chain employs TRBV30 and TRBJ1-1; 10 bases are shared with TRBD1. Germline CDR1 is GTSNPN and CDR2 is SVGIG (reference sequence). There are 14 residues in the CDR3. V lost 2 bases and J lost 6; bases outside the gene matches: 6. The CDR3 here is CAWSSGTGDSEAFF. The CDR3 coding sequence is TGTGCCTGGAGTTCCGGGACAGGGGACTCTGAAGCTTTCTTT.

The V and J genes are TRBV6-1 and TRBJ1-1, with a tentative D call TRBD1 (5 bases). CDR3 size: 13 residues. The V gene lost 3 bases and the J gene lost 1 base, with 6 bases spanning the gap. From germline, CDR1 is MNHNS and CDR2 SASEGT. CDR3 nucleotides: TGTGCCAGCAGTGACAGGGAGAACACTGAAGCTTTCTTT. Its translation: CASSDRENTEAFF.